The 21 T cell receptor beta chains in this list originate from one sample, sequenced in a study of T cell changes during pregnancy in multiple sclerosis (dated by TCRdb to about 2019). Library generation was performed with the immunoSEQ multiplex PCR assay. TCRdb carries this immuneACCESS record with in-frame sequences only. Its versions omit some clonotypes, under half of them owing to an unresolved V gene in the studies checked, with the rest unexplained. The sample table lists tens of thousands of clones, 80% to 95% of them with a count of one. Approximately 4% of the sample is taken by the ten largest. This specimen was peripheral blood, taken after pregnancy. Source of these receptors: a female donor in good health, enrolled as a control in a pregnancy study.

Only a few counts were recorded for this clone. The J gene is TRBJ1-3, the V gene TRBV7-9; D is unresolved. The V end lost 1 base, the J end lost 0 bases, and 10 bases lay between the germline ends. The CDR3 extends over 16 amino acids. Germline assignment: CDR1 SEHNR and CDR2 FQNEAQ (reference sequence). In nucleotides, the CDR3 is TGTGCCAGCAGCTTAGGCGGGTATAGCTCTGGAAACACCATATATTTT. Its translation is CASSLGGYSSGNTIYF.

The chain uses TRBV7-9 and TRBJ1-5, with D possibly being TRBD1 (5 bases). This CDR3 has 15 residues. Per germline, CDR1 SEHNR and CDR2 FQNEAQ (reference sequence). V lost 5 bases and J 0 bases, leaving 11 bases between the germline ends. CDR3 coding DNA: TGTGCCAGCAGCACAGGAGAAGATAGCAATCAGCCCCAGCATTTT. Translating it yields CASSTGEDSNQPQHF.

This rearrangement joins TRBV30 to TRBJ1-2; D ambiguous. From germline, CDR1 is GTSNPN and CDR2 SVGIG (reference sequence). V gave up 2 bases and J gave up 4 bases, with 8 bases separating them. The CDR3 extends over 12 amino acids. In DNA, the CDR3 is TGTGCCTGGAGTCGGGGTACCTATGGCTACACCTTC. It encodes CAWSRGTYGYTF. The entire variable domain, with the rest obtained from reference TRBV30 and TRBJ1-2, is as follows: SQTIHQWPATLVQPVGSPLSLECTVEGTSNPNLYWYRQAAGRGLQLLFYSVGIGQISSEVPQNLSASRPQDRQFILSSKKLLLSDSGFYLCAWSRGTYGYTFGSGTRLTVV.

The chain links TRBV2 to TRBJ2-7; D is uncertain. Trimming cost V 7 bases and J 3 bases, with 10 bases left between them. The CDR3 length is 12 residues. Looked up from germline, CDR1 is SNHLY and CDR2 is FYNNEI. CDR3 amino acids: CASMGLVYEQYF. The CDR3 DNA reads as TGTGCCAGCATGGGTCTAGTCTACGAGCAGTACTTC.

The V call is TRBV27, the J call TRBJ1-1; D perhaps matches TRBD1 (6 bases). The ends were cut back, 7 bases at V and 4 bases at J, with 19 bases in the middle. CDR3 size: 15 residues. CDR1 and CDR2 (germline): MNHEY, SMNVEV (reference sequence). CDR3 sequence (DNA): TGTGCCAGCATATCCGGGGGGCGAGGGCGCACTGAAGCTTTCTTT. It encodes CASISGGRGRTEAFF.

The CDR3 DNA reads as TGTGCCAGCAGCTTAGACAGTCCCTACGAGCAGTACTTC. The encoded protein is CASSLDSPYEQYF. The chain is built from TRBV7-9 and TRBJ2-7; unclear D gene. The germline gives CDR1 SEHNR, CDR2 FQNEAQ (reference sequence). With 1 base removed from V and 2 bases from J, the gap between germline ends came to 6 bases. The length of the CDR3 is 13 residues.

The rearrangement links TRBV10-3 to TRBJ2-1; TRBD2 agrees at 7 bases. This CDR3 spans 16 amino acids. CDR1 is ENHRY, CDR2 SYGVKD, per germline. V gave up 5 bases and J gave up 5 bases; unmatched junction bases: 12. CDR3 coding DNA: TGTGCCATCAGTCAAGCCCGTCGGCTAGCGGACAATGAGCAGTTCTTC. Translation: CAISQARRLADNEQFF.

This sequence joins TRBV7-9 and TRBJ2-1; tentatively, D is TRBD2 (6 bases). Germline CDR1 is SEHNR and CDR2 is FQNEAQ (reference sequence). Trimming shortened V by 2 bases and J by 7 bases, and 15 bases separated the two germline ends. The CDR3 has 15 residues. CDR3 protein: CASSLTAGPWNEQFF. CDR3 sequence (DNA): TGTGCCAGCAGCTTAACGGCGGGGCCGTGGAATGAGCAGTTCTTC.

This chain links TRBV5-1 with TRBJ2-2; a weak D match, TRBD2 (6 bases). This CDR3 region has 15 residues. The germline V and J ends were trimmed by 0 bases and 5 bases, with 11 bases remaining between them. CDR1 SGHRS and CDR2 YFSETQ come from the germline V gene. The CDR3 DNA is TGCGCCAGCAGCTTGGCCGGCGGGGTTACCGGGGAGCTGTTTTTT. It yields the protein CASSLAGGVTGELFF.

The CDR3 region has the DNA TGCGCCAGCAGCCAATACGACAGGGATGTGGCTGGCTACACCTTC. It encodes CASSQYDRDVAGYTF. The genes are TRBV4-3 and TRBJ1-2; TRBD1 agrees at 7 bases. The length of the CDR3 is 15 residues. Per germline, CDR1 LGHNA and CDR2 YSLEER. V lost 2 bases and J lost 7; bases outside the gene matches: 10.

The rearrangement links TRBV7-9 to TRBJ2-1; 9 nucleotides match TRBD2. The J segment lost 6 bases and the V segment lost 5 bases, leaving 8 bases of the junction unmatched. CDR1 SEHNR and CDR2 FQNEAQ come from the germline V gene (reference sequence). This CDR3 has 15 amino acids. As DNA, the CDR3 is TGTGCCAGCAGCCGGGGGGCGGGAGGGTCCAATGAGCAGTTCTTC. It codes for CASSRGAGGSNEQFF. The full variable domain, with the rest looked up from reference TRBV7-9 and TRBJ2-1, is DTGVSQNPRHKITKRGQNVTFRCDPISEHNRLYWYRQTLGQGPEFLTYFQNEAQLEKSRLLSDRFSAERPKGSFSTLEIQRTEQGDSAMYLCASSRGAGGSNEQFFGPGTRLTVL.

V and J are TRBV5-1 and TRBJ2-1; 9 positions agree with TRBD1. The CDR3 has 20 amino acids. J gave up 0 bases and V 4 bases, and 17 bases lay outside the gene matches. Germline assignment: CDR1 SGHRS and CDR2 YFSETQ. The CDR3 protein is CASSPGTGWKSPGSYNEQFF. Here the CDR3 DNA reads TGCGCCAGCAGCCCGGGGACAGGGTGGAAGTCCCCCGGCTCCTACAATGAGCAGTTCTTC.

A note on this clone: The sample has other DNA sequences that encode this CDR3 too. The V and J genes are TRBV7-2 and TRBJ2-7; 11 nucleotides agree with TRBD2. V was pared by 4 bases and J by 0 bases, with 2 bases of the junction left unmatched. The CDR3 runs to 15 residues. The germline V gene encodes CDR1 SGHTA and CDR2 FQGNSA. The CDR3 nucleotides read TGTGCCAGCAGCTCCCTAGCGGGGGGCTCCTACGAGCAGTACTTC. Protein sequence: CASSSLAGGSYEQYF. The full variable domain, completed using reference TRBV7-2 and TRBJ2-7, is GAGVSQSPSNKVTEKGKDVELRCDPISGHTALYWYRQSLGQGLEFLIYFQGNSAPDKSGLPSDRFSAERTGGSVSTLTIQRTQQEDSAVYLCASSSLAGGSYEQYFGPGTRLTVT.

The chain combines TRBV7-3 with TRBJ1-1; D not resolved. The V end lost 3 bases, the J end lost 4 bases, and 9 bases lay between the germline ends. Germline V gene sequence: CDR1 SGHTA, CDR2 FQGTGA. This CDR3 is built from 13 residues. CDR3 in amino acids: CASSLGGGTEAFF. DNA for the CDR3: TGTGCCAGCAGCTTGGGCGGAGGCACTGAAGCTTTCTTT.

The chain couples TRBV7-8 to TRBJ2-2, with 8 bases aligning to TRBD1. Looked up from germline, CDR1 is SGHVS and CDR2 is FQNEAQ. Trimming took 1 base from V and 3 from J; bases not matched to a gene: 1. This CDR3 has 15 residues. For the CDR3, the DNA is TGTGCCAGCAGCTTAGGCAGGGGGCACACCGGGGAGCTGTTTTTT. This translates into CASSLGRGHTGELFF. The full variable domain, in which reference TRBV7-8 and TRBJ2-2 provide the parts outside the CDR3, is GAGVSQSPRYKVAKRGQDVALRCDPISGHVSLFWYQQALGQGPEFLTYFQNEAQLDKSGLPSDRFFAERPEGSVSTLKIQRTQQEDSAVYLCASSLGRGHTGELFFGEGSRLTVL.

This chain uses TRBV5-4 with TRBJ1-1, with 8 bases aligning to TRBD1. The CDR3 runs 15 residues. Germline V gene sequence: CDR1 SGHNT, CDR2 YYREEE (reference sequence). Trimming removed 3 bases from V and 1 base from J; junction bases left unmatched: 5. The CDR3 here is CASSWGGTGNTEAFF. DNA for the CDR3: TGTGCCAGCAGCTGGGGGGGGACAGGGAACACTGAAGCTTTCTTT.

The chain has TRBV7-3 and TRBJ1-1; D not certain. The CDR3 has 13 residues. Trimming took off 5 bases at V and 4 bases at J, with 11 bases between the two ends. CDR1 SGHTA and CDR2 FQGTGA come from the germline V gene. For the CDR3, the DNA is TGTGCCAGCAGCGAAAAAGCGGTCACTGAAGCTTTCTTT. Amino acids: CASSEKAVTEAFF.

The chain uses TRBV29-1 and TRBJ2-7; 7 bases line up with TRBD2. Losses at the gene ends were 4 bases for V and 1 base for J; bases not matched to a gene: 1. Germline loops: CDR1 SQVTM, CDR2 ANQGSEA. This CDR3 has 12 amino acids. The chain's CDR3 is CSVVLASYEQYF. In DNA form, the CDR3 reads TGCAGCGTTGTACTAGCGTCCTACGAGCAGTACTTC.

The chain combines TRBV4-3 with TRBJ1-4; 7 nucleotides match TRBD1. CDR3 length: 16 residues. Trimming removed 3 bases from V and 5 bases from J; junction bases left unmatched: 9. Germline CDR1 is LGHNA and CDR2 is YSLEER. As DNA, the CDR3 is TGCGCCAGCAGCCAGTCTATTAGGGGGCCCAATGAAAAACTGTTTTTT. Translating gives CASSQSIRGPNEKLFF.

This chain joins TRBV7-9 and TRBJ1-4; TRBD1 is a possible D gene (6 bases). CDR1 SEHNR and CDR2 FQNEAQ come from the germline V gene (reference sequence). This CDR3 spans 15 amino acids. The germline V and J ends were trimmed by 7 bases and 3 bases, with 15 bases remaining between them. For the CDR3, the DNA is TGTGCCAGCATACCAACAAGGACAGCTAATGAAAAACTGTTTTTT. Protein product: CASIPTRTANEKLFF.

The chain links TRBV6-6 to TRBJ1-3; D uncertain. V was pared by 0 bases and J by 0 bases, with 9 bases between. This CDR3 region has 16 residues. CDR1 and CDR2 (germline): MNHNY, SVGAGI (reference sequence). CDR3 sequence: CASSYSNSGSGNTIYF. The DNA for the CDR3 is TGTGCCAGCAGTTACTCGAACTCTGGCTCTGGAAACACCATATATTTT.